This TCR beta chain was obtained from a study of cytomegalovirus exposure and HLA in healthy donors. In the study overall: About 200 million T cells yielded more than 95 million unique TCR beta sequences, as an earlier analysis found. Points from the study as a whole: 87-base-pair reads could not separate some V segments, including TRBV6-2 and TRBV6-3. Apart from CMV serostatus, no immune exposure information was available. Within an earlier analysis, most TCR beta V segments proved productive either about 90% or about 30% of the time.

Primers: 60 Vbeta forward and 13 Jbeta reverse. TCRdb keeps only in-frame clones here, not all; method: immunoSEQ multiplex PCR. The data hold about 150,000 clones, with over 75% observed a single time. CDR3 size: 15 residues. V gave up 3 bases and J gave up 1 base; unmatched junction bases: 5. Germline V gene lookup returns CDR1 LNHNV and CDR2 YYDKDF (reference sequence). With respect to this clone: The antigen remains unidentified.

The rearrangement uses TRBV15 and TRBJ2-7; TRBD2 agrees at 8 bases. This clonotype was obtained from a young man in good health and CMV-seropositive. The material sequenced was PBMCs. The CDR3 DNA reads TGTGCCACCAGCAGTTCTGCGGGGGGTTCCTACGAGCAGTACTTC. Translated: CATSSSAGGSYEQYF. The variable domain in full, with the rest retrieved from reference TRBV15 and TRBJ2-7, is DAMVIQNPRYQVTQFGKPVTLSCSQTLNHNVMYWYQQKSSQAPKLLFHYYDKDFNNEADTPDNFQSRRPNTSFCFLDIRSPGLGDTAMYLCATSSSAGGSYEQYFGPGTRLTVT.